Shown below are 17 T cell receptor beta chains from a single sample sequenced in a study of technical replicates of blood from several donors. Repertoires were generated with immunoSEQ multiplex PCR, while TCRdb's copy carries only in-frame clones and drops some. The sample contains tens of thousands of clones, 98% of which appear only once. Source material: T cells isolated from PBMCs. These receptors originate from a human donor in good health.

J is TRBJ1-1 and V is TRBV5-1, with 8 bases matching TRBD1. There are 14 residues in the CDR3. The ends lost 3 bases at V and 8 bases at J; junction bases unmatched: 9. Germline CDR1 is SGHRS and CDR2 is YFSETQ. The CDR3 DNA reads TGCGCCAGCAGCTCGCAGGGGGCCCGATTGGAAGCTTTCTTT. Protein product: CASSSQGARLEAFF.

This clone was picked up a small number of times. The rearrangement joins TRBV9 to TRBJ1-1; D remains unclear. Germline CDR1 is SGDLS and CDR2 is YYNGEE. The CDR3 totals 13 residues. The V end lost 2 bases, the J end lost 3 bases, and 8 bases lay between the germline ends. The CDR3, as DNA: TGTGCCAGCAGCGTCTCCCGGGACACTGAAGCTTTCTTT. It is translated as CASSVSRDTEAFF.

The chain employs TRBV30 and TRBJ1-2; unclear D gene. The CDR3 extends over 15 amino acids. With 3 bases removed from V and 4 bases from J, the gap between germline ends came to 18 bases. CDR1 and CDR2 (germline): GTSNPN, SVGIG (reference sequence). CDR3 residues: CAWRKRVTPFYGYTF. DNA for the CDR3: TGTGCCTGGAGAAAACGAGTCACGCCCTTCTATGGCTACACCTTC.

J is TRBJ2-7 and V is TRBV15; 8 bases map to TRBD2. The CDR3 extends over 15 amino acids. Germline V gene data show CDR1 as LNHNV and CDR2 as YYDKDF (reference sequence). V trimming: 5 bases; J trimming: 9 bases; junction bases outside the gene matches: 15. Written as DNA, the CDR3 is TGTGCCACCAGCCCAACGGACGGGAGGGCCCTTGTGCAGTACTTC. Protein sequence: CATSPTDGRALVQYF.

V and J are TRBV6-1 and TRBJ1-3; D not certain. V was pared by 1 base and J by 0 bases, with 10 bases between. The length of the CDR3 is 16 residues. The germline gives CDR1 MNHNS, CDR2 SASEGT. The CDR3 DNA sequence: TGTGCCAGCAGTGAAGTCTCAAACTACTCTGGAAACACCATATATTTT. Translated: CASSEVSNYSGNTIYF.

The chain joins TRBV9 to TRBJ1-2; D gene uncertain. The CDR3 contains 15 residues. Germline V gives CDR1 SGDLS, CDR2 YYNGEE. Trimming took 0 bases from V and 7 from J, leaving 16 bases between them. Written as DNA, the CDR3 is TGTGCCAGCAGCGTAGTAGTACGTGCGGAATCTGGCTACACCTTC. Protein product: CASSVVVRAESGYTF. The whole variable domain, remainder taken from reference TRBV9 and TRBJ1-2, is DSGVTQTPKHLITATGQRVTLRCSPRSGDLSVYWYQQSLDQGLQFLIQYYNGEERAKGNILERFSAQQFPDLHSELNLSSLELGDSALYFCASSVVVRAESGYTFGSGTRLTVV.

J is TRBJ2-1 and V is TRBV7-2; 10 bases fit TRBD2. This CDR3 contains 15 residues. V lost 5 bases, J lost 7 bases, and 8 bases stayed unmatched. Germline-derived CDR1 and CDR2 are SGHTA and FQGNSA. CDR3 in DNA: TGTGCCAGCAGCCTCCTAGCGGGAGTGAGGAATGAGCAGTTCTTC. As protein: CASSLLAGVRNEQFF.

The genes are TRBV29-1 and TRBJ2-3; 9 bases are shared with TRBD2. CDR1 SQVTM and CDR2 ANQGSEA come from the germline V gene. This CDR3 has 14 amino acids. V gave up 4 bases and J gave up 3 bases; unmatched junction bases: 5. The CDR3 region is CSVAREGVTDTQYF. The CDR3 coding sequence is TGCAGCGTTGCGCGGGAGGGAGTGACAGATACGCAGTATTTT.

This chain joins TRBV2 and TRBJ2-1, with TRBD2 identical over 8 bases. The V segment lost 2 bases and the J segment 4 bases; nucleotides outside the gene matches: 7. CDR3 length equals 16 residues. In germline, CDR1 is SNHLY, CDR2 FYNNEI. The CDR3 loop reads CASSELLSGRYNEQFF. In DNA form, the CDR3 reads TGTGCCAGCAGTGAACTACTCAGCGGGAGATACAATGAGCAGTTCTTC.

The chain has TRBV11-2 and TRBJ1-3, with TRBD1 matching over 10 bases. This CDR3 region has 12 residues. J gave up 16 bases and V 5 bases, and 8 bases lay outside the gene matches. Per germline, CDR1 SGHAT and CDR2 FQNNGV. The CDR3 sequence is CASSPGGQGNYF. In DNA, the CDR3 is TGTGCCAGCAGCCCTGGGGGACAGGGGAATTATTTT.

The CDR3 is CASSAATSGRVNEQFF. Written as DNA, the CDR3 is TGTGCCAGCAGTGCTGCGACTAGCGGGAGGGTGAATGAGCAGTTCTTC. This sequence joins TRBV6-1 and TRBJ2-1; the match to TRBD2 covers 14 bases. V was pared by 4 bases and J by 7 bases, with 6 bases of the junction left unmatched. The CDR3 is 16 residues long. The V gene's germline CDR1 is MNHNS and CDR2 SASEGT.

The rearrangement links TRBV4-2 to TRBJ2-1, with D possibly being TRBD2 (6 bases). CDR3 length: 17 amino acids. V lost 4 bases and J 1 base, leaving 17 bases between the germline ends. Per the germline V gene, CDR1 is LGHNA and CDR2 is YNFKEQ. CDR3 in DNA: TGTGCCAGCAGCCCACGAGCCGGAGGGCAATCCTACAATGAGCAGTTCTTC. Amino acids: CASSPRAGGQSYNEQFF.

This chain joins TRBV7-6 and TRBJ2-5; D possibly corresponds to TRBD2 (6 bases). Germline V gene data show CDR1 as SGHVS and CDR2 as FNYEAQ. The CDR3 runs to 15 residues. Trimming left V 2 bases short and J 1 base short, with 11 bases between. The CDR3 reads CASSLYPGLQETQYF. The DNA for the CDR3 is TGTGCCAGCAGCTTATATCCGGGACTCCAAGAGACCCAGTACTTC.

The rearrangement uses TRBV11-2 and TRBJ2-7; D not certain. From germline, CDR1 is SGHAT and CDR2 FQNNGV. Trimming took 4 bases from V and 3 from J, leaving 4 bases between them. The CDR3 extends over 11 amino acids. The CDR3 here is CASSYIYEQYF. Written as DNA, the CDR3 is TGTGCCAGCAGCTACATCTACGAGCAGTACTTC.

The J gene is TRBJ2-3, the V gene TRBV7-2, with a tentative D call TRBD2 (6 bases). CDR3 length: 15 residues. Trimming took off 3 bases at V and 2 bases at J, with 12 bases between the two ends. From germline, CDR1 is SGHTA and CDR2 FQGNSA. The CDR3 nucleotides read TGTGCCAGCAGCTTCGCGGGACTTGTCACAGATACGCAGTATTTT. Translation gives CASSFAGLVTDTQYF.

The chain carries TRBV5-1 and TRBJ1-4; TRBD1 is a possible D gene (5 bases). The CDR3 has 13 residues. Trimming cost V 5 bases and J 7 bases, with 12 bases left between them. Germline CDR1 is SGHRS and CDR2 is YFSETQ. Here the CDR3 DNA reads TGCGCCAGCAGGGAGCAGGGAGGTGAAAAACTGTTTTTT. Protein product: CASREQGGEKLFF.

V gene TRBV29-1 combines with J gene TRBJ2-1; 9 nucleotides line up with TRBD1. The CDR3 totals 12 residues. CDR1 and CDR2 from the germline V gene are SQVTM and ANQGSEA. The ends lost 7 bases at V and 4 bases at J; junction bases unmatched: 2. The chain's CDR3 is CSGTGVYNEQFF. The CDR3 region has the DNA TGCAGCGGGACAGGGGTTTACAATGAGCAGTTCTTC.